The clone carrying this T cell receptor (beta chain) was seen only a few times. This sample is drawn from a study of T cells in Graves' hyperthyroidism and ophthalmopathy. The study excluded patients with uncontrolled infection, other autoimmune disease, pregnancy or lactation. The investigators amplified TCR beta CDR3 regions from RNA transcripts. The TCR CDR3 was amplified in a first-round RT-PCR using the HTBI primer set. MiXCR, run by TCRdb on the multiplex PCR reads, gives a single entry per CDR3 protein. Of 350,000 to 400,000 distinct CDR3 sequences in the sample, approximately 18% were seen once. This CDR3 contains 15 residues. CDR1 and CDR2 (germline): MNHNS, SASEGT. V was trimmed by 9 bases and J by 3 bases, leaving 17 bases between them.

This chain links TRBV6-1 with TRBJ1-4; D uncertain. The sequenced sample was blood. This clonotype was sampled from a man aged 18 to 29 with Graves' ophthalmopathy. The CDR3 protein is CARAYRAEPNEKLFF. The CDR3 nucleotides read TGTGCCAGGGCCTATAGGGCAGAACCTAATGAAAAACTGTTTTTT.